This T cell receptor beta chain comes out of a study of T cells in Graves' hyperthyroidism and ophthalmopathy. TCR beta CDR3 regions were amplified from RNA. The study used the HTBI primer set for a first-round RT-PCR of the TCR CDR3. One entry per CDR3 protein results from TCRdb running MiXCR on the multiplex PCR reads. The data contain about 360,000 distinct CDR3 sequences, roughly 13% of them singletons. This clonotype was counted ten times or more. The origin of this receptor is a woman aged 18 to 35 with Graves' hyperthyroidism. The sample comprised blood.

The CDR3 DNA is TGCAGTGTAACGACTAGAGGGGAGACCCAGTACTTC. This gives the protein CSVTTRGETQYF. The chain carries TRBV20-1 and TRBJ2-5, with TRBD2 as a possible D gene (6 bases). CDR1 is DFQATT and CDR2 is SNEGSKA in the germline V gene (reference sequence). Between the trimmed V and J ends, which lost 7 bases and 5 bases, there was a span of 14 bases. This CDR3 has 12 residues.